A selection of T cell receptor beta chains follows, all from one sample in a study of OX40 agonist ivuxolimab in advanced cancers. The data were produced by immunoSEQ multiplex PCR, yet TCRdb's version contains in-frame clones alone and is incomplete. The sample contains 70,000 or so clones, about 85% of which appear only once. The specimen comprised CD4+ or CD8+ T cells sorted from blood, sampled in a trial of the OX40 agonist ivuxolimab. Receptor source: an adult with an advanced solid tumor such as melanoma, head and neck, liver or kidney cancer. The CDR3 runs from the conserved cysteine through the conserved F or W. The D gene is left open where the match is weak. Only part of the rows carry a size: once, few, many, or a class if the clone is expanded.

-,-,TRBJ1-1,TRBV6-1,TGTGCCAGCAGTGAGCAGGGCCAGTACACTGAAGCTTTCTTT,CASSEQGQYTEAFF
-,-,TRBJ2-7,TRBV10-2,TGCGCCAGCAGTGAGGGCTACGAGCAGTACTTC,CASSEGYEQYF
-,-,TRBJ2-3,TRBV10-3,TGTGCCATCAGTGCGCAGGATACGCAGTATTTT,CAISAQDTQYF
-,-,TRBJ1-2,TRBV4-3,TGCGCCAGCAGCCAAGATTGGGCAGGGTACTATGGCTACACCTTC,CASSQDWAGYYGYTF
-,-,TRBJ1-3,TRBV19,TGTGCCAGTAGTATACTCGGGACACCCGGAAGCTCTGGAAACACCATATATTTT,CASSILGTPGSSGNTIYF
-,-,TRBJ1-2,TRBV30,TGTGCCGGAACGTCGTGGGGGGCGCGAGGCTACACCTTC,CAGTSWGARGYTF
-,-,TRBJ1-6,TRBV2,TGTGCCAGCAGTGCGGTCGTTAATTCACCCCTCCACTTT,CASSAVVNSPLHF
-,-,TRBJ2-5,TRBV11-3,TGTGCCAGCAGCCCGGGCGGCCCGGTAGAGGAGACCCAGTACTTC,CASSPGGPVEETQYF
-,-,TRBJ2-1,TRBV7-9,TGTGCCAGCAGCTTAAAGACCTTGGGCCCCGACAATGAGCAGTTCTTC,CASSLKTLGPDNEQFF
-,TRBD1,TRBJ1-2,TRBV2,TGTGCCAGCAGTAGGGACAGGGGAAAAAACTATGGCTACACCTTC,CASSRDRGKNYGYTF
-,TRBD1,TRBJ1-1,TRBV15,TGTGCCACCAGCAGGGGACAGGAGAACACTGAAGCTTTCTTT,CATSRGQENTEAFF
-,-,TRBJ2-7,TRBV11-1,TGTGCCAGCAGCTTACAAGCGGGCCAGAGCTCCTACGAGCAGTACTTC,CASSLQAGQSSYEQYF
-,-,TRBJ1-1,TRBV7-2,TGTGCCAGCAGCTTAGTAGGCAGTATGGTGACTGAAGCTTTCTTT,CASSLVGSMVTEAFF
-,-,TRBJ1-2,TRBV6-1,TGTGCCAGCAGTGAAGGGCGGTGGGGGGACTATGGCTACACCTTC,CASSEGRWGDYGYTF
-,-,TRBJ2-1,TRBV7-3,TGTGCCAGCAGCTCAGCGGTGAGCTCCTACAATGAGCAGTTCTTC,CASSSAVSSYNEQFF
-,-,TRBJ2-2,TRBV28,TGTGCCAGCAGTTTCCGGGGCGCGAACACCGGGGAGCTGTTTTTT,CASSFRGANTGELFF
-,TRBD2,TRBJ2-1,TRBV7-9,TGTGCCAGCATCAGGGCTAGCGGGATTAACTACAATGAGCAGTTCTTC,CASIRASGINYNEQFF
-,TRBD2,TRBJ2-5,TRBV2,TGTGCCAGCAGGAAAGAGGTGGGACTAGTGCAAGAGACCCAGTACTTC,CASRKEVGLVQETQYF
-,-,TRBJ2-1,TRBV7-8,TGTGCCAGCAGCTCTGGCTCGACTTCATTCAATGAGCAGTTCTTC,CASSSGSTSFNEQFF
few,-,TRBJ1-5,TRBV2,TGTGCCAGCAGTGAAGTGGGGGGAGGTCAGCCCCAGCATTTT,CASSEVGGGQPQHF
once,TRBD2,TRBJ2-1,TRBV18,TGTGCCAGCTCACCAGAACAGACTAGCGGGGGATACAATGAGCAGTTCTTC,CASSPEQTSGGYNEQFF
-,-,TRBJ2-1,TRBV6-6,TGTGCCTGTGGACGGATCGTATGGTCCTACAATGAGCAGTTCTTC,CACGRIVWSYNEQFF
few,-,TRBJ1-5,TRBV19,TGTGCCAGTAGTCCGACGAGGCATCAGCCCCAGCATTTT,CASSPTRHQPQHF
-,TRBD2,TRBJ2-7,TRBV7-9,TGTGCCAGCAGTCAGGCCCCGGGGACTAGCGGAGACTACGAGCAGTACTTC,CASSQAPGTSGDYEQYF
once,-,TRBJ1-3,TRBV2,TGTGCCAGCGCGACAGGAAACACCATATATTTT,CASATGNTIYF
-,-,TRBJ2-7,TRBV7-2,TGTGCCAGCAGCTTAAATAGCCGTTACGAGCAGTACTTC,CASSLNSRYEQYF
few,-,TRBJ1-5,TRBV5-1,TGCGCCAGCAGCTTGGAAGCGGGCGGGCCCCAGCATTTT,CASSLEAGGPQHF
-,TRBD1,TRBJ2-1,TRBV6-5,TGTGCCAGCAGCACCACCGGGACAGGGTTAAATGAGCAGTTCTTC,CASSTTGTGLNEQFF
-,TRBD1,TRBJ2-2,TRBV4-2,TGTGCCAGCAGCCAAGCACAGGGGGGGAACACCGGGGAGCTGTTTTTT,CASSQAQGGNTGELFF
once,TRBD1,TRBJ1-2,TRBV5-4,TGTGCCAGCAGCTTGGGGGACAGATCCTATGGCTACACCTTC,CASSLGDRSYGYTF
-,-,TRBJ1-5,TRBV27,TGTGCCAGCAGTTTAGGGCGGTCCAATCAGCCCCAGCATTTT,CASSLGRSNQPQHF
once,TRBD1,TRBJ2-1,TRBV27,TGTGCCAGCAGTCCTCCGGGACAGGGGTTCAATGAGCAGTTCTTC,CASSPPGQGFNEQFF
-,TRBD1,TRBJ1-1,TRBV6-7,TGTGCCAGCAGTCCCCGGGACAGGGAAAACACTGAAGCTTTCTTT,CASSPRDRENTEAFF
-,TRBD2,TRBJ2-1,TRBV27,TGTGCCAGCAGTTTTAGCGGGAATCGAGGCAATGAGCAGTTCTTC,CASSFSGNRGNEQFF
-,TRBD2,TRBJ2-1,TRBV30,TGTGCCTGGAGTGCTGCGGGGGGGATCCATGAGCAGTTCTTC,CAWSAAGGIHEQFF
-,-,TRBJ2-3,TRBV7-2,TGTGCCAGCTCCTCTGGGGGCGGATTCACAGATACGCAGTATTTT,CASSSGGGFTDTQYF
-,-,TRBJ1-1,TRBV5-4,TGTGCCAGCAGCTTGTTTACTCAGGGGTCCGAAGCTTTCTTT,CASSLFTQGSEAFF
once,-,TRBJ1-2,TRBV18,TGTGCCAGCTCACTCGGGGCTCGGAACAATGGCTACACCTTC,CASSLGARNNGYTF
-,TRBD2,TRBJ2-1,TRBV4-1,TGCGCCAGCAGCCAAGGAACGGGTAGCGGGGGCCCCAGCTCCTACAATGAGCAGTTCTTC,CASSQGTGSGGPSSYNEQFF
-,TRBD2,TRBJ2-1,TRBV19,TGTGCCAGTAGTACCGATAGCGGGAGCTCCTACAATGAGCAGTTCTTC,CASSTDSGSSYNEQFF
-,TRBD1,TRBJ1-4,TRBV6-5,TGTGCCAGCAGCCGCGACAGGGCCCCAAATGAAAAACTGTTTTTT,CASSRDRAPNEKLFF
-,-,TRBJ2-1,TRBV28,TGTGCCAGCAGTGAGCGGGACAGACTCAATGAGCAGTTCTTC,CASSERDRLNEQFF
-,TRBD2,TRBJ2-2,TRBV15,TGTGCCACCAGCAGAGCCCACAGCGGGGGGGCCAACACCGGGGAGCTGTTTTTT,CATSRAHSGGANTGELFF
once,-,TRBJ1-2,TRBV28,TGTGCCAGCAGTCCTCAGACAAATGGCTACACCTTC,CASSPQTNGYTF
-,-,TRBJ2-5,TRBV1,TGCACCAGCAGATTCCAAGAGACCCAGTACTTC,CTSRFQETQYF
-,-,TRBJ1-5,TRBV28,TGTGCCAGCAGTTTAACGCGAGGCCAGTGGGAAAATCAGCCCCAGCATTTT,CASSLTRGQWENQPQHF
-,-,TRBJ2-1,TRBV7-9,TGTGCCAGCAGCTTAGGCCTGTTGGGGGTGGGCTCCTACAATGAGCAGTTCTTC,CASSLGLLGVGSYNEQFF
-,-,TRBJ1-5,TRBV6-6,TGTGCCAGCAGTTATGGGGAAGGGGTTCAGCCCCAGCATTTT,CASSYGEGVQPQHF
-,-,TRBJ1-5,TRBV6-5,TGTGCCAGCAGTTATCAACAGGGTGGCAGCAATCAGCCCCAGCATTTT,CASSYQQGGSNQPQHF
-,-,TRBJ1-4,TRBV11-2,TGTGCCAGCAGCCCCCAGGTTCAGGAAAAACTGTTTTTT,CASSPQVQEKLFF
once,TRBD2,TRBJ2-1,TRBV7-7,TGTGCCAGCAACCCCTACCCCCCTAGCGGTTCCTACAATGAGCAGTTCTTC,CASNPYPPSGSYNEQFF
-,-,TRBJ2-3,TRBV9,TGTGCCAGCAGCGTCGACGTCCCAGATACGCAGTATTTT,CASSVDVPDTQYF
-,TRBD1,TRBJ2-5,TRBV18,TGTGCCAGCTCACCGGGACAGGCGGAGACCCAGTACTTC,CASSPGQAETQYF
-,-,TRBJ2-3,TRBV5-1,TGCGCCAGCTCACAGGGTGTCGACACAGATACGCAGTATTTT,CASSQGVDTDTQYF
-,-,TRBJ2-7,TRBV7-2,TGTGCCAGCAGTCCCTCCTACGAGCAGTACTTC,CASSPSYEQYF
-,-,TRBJ1-2,TRBV28,TGTGCCAGCAGTTTGGGGTTCTGGGGAAACTATGGCTACACCTTC,CASSLGFWGNYGYTF
-,-,TRBJ2-1,TRBV7-6,TGTGCCAGCAGCCGCACGGCTGAGCAGTTCTTC,CASSRTAEQFF
once,-,TRBJ2-1,TRBV7-8,TGTGCCAGCAGCTTGCAAGCGGTCAGCTCCTACAATGAGCAGTTCTTC,CASSLQAVSSYNEQFF